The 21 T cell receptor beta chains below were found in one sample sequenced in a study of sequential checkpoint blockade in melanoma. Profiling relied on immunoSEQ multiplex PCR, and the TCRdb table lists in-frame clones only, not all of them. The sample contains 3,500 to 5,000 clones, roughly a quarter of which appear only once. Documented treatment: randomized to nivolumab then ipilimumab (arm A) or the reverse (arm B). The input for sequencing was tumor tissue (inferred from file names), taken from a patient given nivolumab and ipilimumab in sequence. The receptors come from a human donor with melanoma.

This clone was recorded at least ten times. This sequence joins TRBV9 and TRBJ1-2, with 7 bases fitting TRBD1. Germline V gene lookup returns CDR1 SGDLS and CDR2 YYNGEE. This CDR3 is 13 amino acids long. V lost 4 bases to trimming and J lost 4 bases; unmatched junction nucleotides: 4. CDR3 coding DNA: TGTGCCAGCAGCTTAGGGGACAGCTATGGCTACACCTTC. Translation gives CASSLGDSYGYTF.

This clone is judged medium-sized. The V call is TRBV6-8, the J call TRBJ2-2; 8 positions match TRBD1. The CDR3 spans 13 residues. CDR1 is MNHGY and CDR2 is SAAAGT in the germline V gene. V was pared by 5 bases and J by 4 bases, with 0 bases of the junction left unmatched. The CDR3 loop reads CASSDRGTGELFF. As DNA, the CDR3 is TGTGCCAGCAGTGACAGGGGCACCGGGGAGCTGTTTTTT.

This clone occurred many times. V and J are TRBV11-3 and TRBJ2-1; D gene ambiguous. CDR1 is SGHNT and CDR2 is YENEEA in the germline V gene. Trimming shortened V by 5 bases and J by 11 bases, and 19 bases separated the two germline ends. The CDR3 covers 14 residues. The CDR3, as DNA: TGTGCCAGCAGCCTCTTTTGGACGGATAGTCAGCAGTTCTTC. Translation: CASSLFWTDSQQFF.

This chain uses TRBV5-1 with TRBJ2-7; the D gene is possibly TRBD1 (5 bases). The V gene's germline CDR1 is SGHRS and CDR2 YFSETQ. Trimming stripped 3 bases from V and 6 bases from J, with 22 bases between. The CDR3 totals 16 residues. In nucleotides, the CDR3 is TGCGCCAGCAGCTACCAGCAGGGAATTAGGACCTCCGAGCAGTACTTC. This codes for CASSYQQGIRTSEQYF.

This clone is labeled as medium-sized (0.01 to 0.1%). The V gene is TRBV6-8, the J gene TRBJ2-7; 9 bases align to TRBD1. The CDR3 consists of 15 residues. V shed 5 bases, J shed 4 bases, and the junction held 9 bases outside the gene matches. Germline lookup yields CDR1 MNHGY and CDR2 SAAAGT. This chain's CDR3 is CASSAYRGRGYEQYF. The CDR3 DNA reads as TGTGCCAGCAGTGCATACAGGGGGCGAGGGTACGAGCAGTACTTC.

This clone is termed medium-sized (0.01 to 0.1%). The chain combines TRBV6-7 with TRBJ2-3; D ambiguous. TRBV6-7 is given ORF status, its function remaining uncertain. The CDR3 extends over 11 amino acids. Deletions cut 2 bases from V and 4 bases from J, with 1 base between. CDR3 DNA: TGTGCCAGCAGTTACCCAGATACGCAGTATTTT. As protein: CASSYPDTQYF.

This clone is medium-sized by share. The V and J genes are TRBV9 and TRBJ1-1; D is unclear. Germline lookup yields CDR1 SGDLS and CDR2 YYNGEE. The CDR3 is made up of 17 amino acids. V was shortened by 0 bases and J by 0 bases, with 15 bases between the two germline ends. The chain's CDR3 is CASSVDPYFPMNTEAFF. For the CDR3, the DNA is TGTGCCAGCAGCGTAGATCCATATTTCCCAATGAACACTGAAGCTTTCTTT.

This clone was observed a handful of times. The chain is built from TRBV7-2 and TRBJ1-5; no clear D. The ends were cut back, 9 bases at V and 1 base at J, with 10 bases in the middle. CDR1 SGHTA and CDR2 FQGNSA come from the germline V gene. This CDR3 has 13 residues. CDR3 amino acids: CARSRRSNQPQHF. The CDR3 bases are TGTGCCAGAAGCAGAAGGAGCAATCAGCCCCAGCATTTT. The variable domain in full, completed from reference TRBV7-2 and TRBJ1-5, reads GAGVSQSPSNKVTEKGKDVELRCDPISGHTALYWYRQSLGQGLEFLIYFQGNSAPDKSGLPSDRFSAERTGGSVSTLTIQRTQQEDSAVYLCARSRRSNQPQHFGDGTRLSIL.

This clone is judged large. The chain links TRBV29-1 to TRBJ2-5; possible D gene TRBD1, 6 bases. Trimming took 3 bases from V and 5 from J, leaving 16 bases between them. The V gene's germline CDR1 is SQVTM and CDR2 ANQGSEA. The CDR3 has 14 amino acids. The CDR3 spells CSVDRPPGAETQYF. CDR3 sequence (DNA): TGCAGCGTTGATAGGCCCCCAGGGGCGGAGACCCAGTACTTC.

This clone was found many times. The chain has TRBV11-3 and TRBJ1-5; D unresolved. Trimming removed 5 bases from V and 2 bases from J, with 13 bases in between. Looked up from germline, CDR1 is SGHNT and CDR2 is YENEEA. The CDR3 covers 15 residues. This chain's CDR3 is CASSPRHSGNQPQHF. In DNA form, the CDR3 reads TGTGCCAGCAGCCCGAGACACTCGGGCAATCAGCCCCAGCATTTT.

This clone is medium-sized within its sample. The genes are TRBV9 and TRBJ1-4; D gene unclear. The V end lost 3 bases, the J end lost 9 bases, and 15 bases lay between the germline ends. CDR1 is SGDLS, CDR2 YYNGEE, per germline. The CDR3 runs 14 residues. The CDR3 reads CASSGGGNSKKLFF. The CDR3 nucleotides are TGTGCCAGCAGCGGGGGAGGGAATTCGAAAAAACTGTTTTTT.

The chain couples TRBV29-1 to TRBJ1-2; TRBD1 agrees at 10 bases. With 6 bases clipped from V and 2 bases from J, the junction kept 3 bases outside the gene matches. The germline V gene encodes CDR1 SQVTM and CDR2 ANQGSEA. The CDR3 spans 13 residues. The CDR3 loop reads CSVRTGGNYGYTF. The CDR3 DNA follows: TGCAGCGTCCGGACAGGGGGGAACTATGGCTACACCTTC.

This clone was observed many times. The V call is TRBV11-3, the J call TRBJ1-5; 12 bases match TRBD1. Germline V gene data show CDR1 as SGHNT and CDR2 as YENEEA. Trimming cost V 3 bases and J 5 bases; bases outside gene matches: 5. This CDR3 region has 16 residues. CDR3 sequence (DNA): TGTGCCAGCAGCTTCGGGACAGGGGGCGCGTATCAGCCCCAGCATTTT. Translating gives CASSFGTGGAYQPQHF.

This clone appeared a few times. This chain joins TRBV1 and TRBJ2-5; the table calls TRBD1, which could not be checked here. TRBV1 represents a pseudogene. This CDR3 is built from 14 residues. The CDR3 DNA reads TGCGCCAGCAGCCAAGTAATCAGGGAAGAGACCCAGTACTTC. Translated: CASSQVIREETQYF.

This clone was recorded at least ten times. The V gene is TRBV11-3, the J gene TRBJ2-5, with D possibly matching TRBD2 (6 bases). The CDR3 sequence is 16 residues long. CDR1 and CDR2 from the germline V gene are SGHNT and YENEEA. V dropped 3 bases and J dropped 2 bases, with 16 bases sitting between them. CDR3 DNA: TGTGCCAGCAGCTTGAGGACCGGGAGTTGGCAAGAGACCCAGTACTTC. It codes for CASSLRTGSWQETQYF. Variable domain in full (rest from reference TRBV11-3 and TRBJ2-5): EAGVVQSPRYKIIEKKQPVAFWCNPISGHNTLYWYLQNLGQGPELLIRYENEEAVDDSQLPKDRFSAERLKGVDSTLKIQPAELGDSAVYLCASSLRTGSWQETQYFGPGTRLLVL.

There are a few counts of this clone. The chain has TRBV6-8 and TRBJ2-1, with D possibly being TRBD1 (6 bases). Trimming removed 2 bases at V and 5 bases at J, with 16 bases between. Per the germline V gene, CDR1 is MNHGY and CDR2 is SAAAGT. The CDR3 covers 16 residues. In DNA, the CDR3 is TGTGCCAGCAGTTACGGTCATGGGGGCGCCAACAATGAGCAGTTCTTC. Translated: CASSYGHGGANNEQFF.

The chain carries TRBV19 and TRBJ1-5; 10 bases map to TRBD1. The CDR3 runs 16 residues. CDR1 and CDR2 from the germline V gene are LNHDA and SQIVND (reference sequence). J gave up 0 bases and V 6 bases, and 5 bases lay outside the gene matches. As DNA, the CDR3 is TGTGCCAGTAGACAGACAGGGGGCTATAGCAATCAGCCCCAGCATTTT. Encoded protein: CASRQTGGYSNQPQHF.

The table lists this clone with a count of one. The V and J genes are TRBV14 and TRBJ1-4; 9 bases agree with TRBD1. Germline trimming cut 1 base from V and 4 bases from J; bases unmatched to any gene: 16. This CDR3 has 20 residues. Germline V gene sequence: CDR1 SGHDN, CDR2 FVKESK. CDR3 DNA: TGTGCCAGCAGCCAAGCCAGCTCCTCTGGATGGACAGGGGTTAATGAAAAACTGTTTTTT. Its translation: CASSQASSSGWTGVNEKLFF.

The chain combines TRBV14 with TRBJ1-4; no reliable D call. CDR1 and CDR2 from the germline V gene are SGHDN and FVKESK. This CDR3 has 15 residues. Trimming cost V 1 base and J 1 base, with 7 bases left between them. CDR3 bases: TGTGCCAGCAGCCAAGCTGGACTAACTAATGAAAAACTGTTTTTT. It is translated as CASSQAGLTNEKLFF.

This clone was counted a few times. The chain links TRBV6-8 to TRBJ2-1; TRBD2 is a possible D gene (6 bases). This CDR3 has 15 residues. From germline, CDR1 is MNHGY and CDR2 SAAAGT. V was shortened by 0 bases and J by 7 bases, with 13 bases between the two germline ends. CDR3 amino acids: CASSYSGLGENEQFF. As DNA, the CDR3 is TGTGCCAGCAGTTACTCGGGACTGGGGGAAAATGAGCAGTTCTTC.

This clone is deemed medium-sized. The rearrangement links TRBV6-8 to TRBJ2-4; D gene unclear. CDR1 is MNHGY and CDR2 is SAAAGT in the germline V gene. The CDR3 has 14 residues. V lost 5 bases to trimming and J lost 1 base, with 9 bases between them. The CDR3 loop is CASSPQEAKNIQYF. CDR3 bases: TGTGCCAGCAGTCCTCAGGAGGCCAAAAACATTCAGTACTTC.